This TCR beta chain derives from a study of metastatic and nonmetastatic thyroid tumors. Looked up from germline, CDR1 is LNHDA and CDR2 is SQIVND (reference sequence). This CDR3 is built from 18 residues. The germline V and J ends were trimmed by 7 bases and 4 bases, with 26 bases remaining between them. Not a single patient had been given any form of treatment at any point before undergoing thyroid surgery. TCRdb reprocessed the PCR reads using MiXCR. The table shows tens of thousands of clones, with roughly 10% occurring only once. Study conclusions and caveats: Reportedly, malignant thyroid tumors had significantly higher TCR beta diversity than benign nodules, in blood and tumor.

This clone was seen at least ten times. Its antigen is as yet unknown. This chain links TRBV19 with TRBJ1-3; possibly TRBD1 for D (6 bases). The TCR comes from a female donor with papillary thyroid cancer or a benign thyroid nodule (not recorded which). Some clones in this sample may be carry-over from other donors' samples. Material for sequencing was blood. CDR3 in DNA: TGTGCCAGTAACGAGGGGGTCTTAACCTTGGGGTCCGGAAACACCATATATTTT. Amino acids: CASNEGVLTLGSGNTIYF. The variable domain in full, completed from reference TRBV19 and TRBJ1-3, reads DGGITQSPKYLFRKEGQNVTLSCEQNLNHDAMYWYRQDPGQGLRLIYYSQIVNDFQKGDIAEGYSVSREKKESFPLTVTSAQKNPTAFYLCASNEGVLTLGSGNTIYFGEGSWLTVV.